These T cell receptor beta chains were read from a single sample in a study of blood T cell repertoires in COVID-19. Some clones are missing from TCRdb's copy, which holds only in-frame ones; the method was immunoSEQ multiplex PCR. The table lists fewer than 650,000 clones, roughly nine tenths of them singletons. Sequencing was carried out using peripheral blood. These receptors were collected from a woman in her forties or fifties with COVID-19, enrolled during active disease. CDR3s include the opening cysteine and the closing phenylalanine or tryptophan. A D gene is named only where the DNA matches it firmly. Only part of the rows carry a size: once, few, many, or a class if the clone is expanded.

j_call d_call clone_size v_call cdr3_nt cdr3_aa
TRBJ1-2 TRBD1 - TRBV29-1 TGCAGCGCATCGACAGGGGATGGCTACACCTTC CSASTGDGYTF
TRBJ1-2 TRBD1 once TRBV7-9 TGTGCCAGCAGCCGTACAGGGGGCGCGGACTATGGCTACACCTTC CASSRTGGADYGYTF
TRBJ1-2 TRBD1 - TRBV6-2/TRBV6-3 TGTGCCAGCAGTGGACAGGGAATAGGGTATGGCTACACCTTC CASSGQGIGYGYTF
TRBJ2-4 - - TRBV5-4 TGTGCCAGCAGCGGAGGAAACATTCAGTACTTC CASSGGNIQYF
TRBJ1-1 - - TRBV29-1 TGCAGTGTTGGGGCACCTGAAGCTTTCTTT CSVGAPEAFF
TRBJ2-3 - once TRBV10-1 TGCGCCAGCAGTGATTTGCCGGGCGGGGATACGCAGTATTTT CASSDLPGGDTQYF
TRBJ2-3 - - TRBV4-1 TGCGCCAGCAGTCAACGGACAGATAGCACAGATACGCAGTATTTT CASSQRTDSTDTQYF
TRBJ1-2 TRBD1 - TRBV6-5 TGTGCCAGCACCACAGGGGTGGGACACGGCTACACCTTC CASTTGVGHGYTF
TRBJ1-2 TRBD1 once TRBV13 TGTGCCAGCAGCTCCTCACCGGGACAGGGGGTGGAAGGCTACACCTTC CASSSSPGQGVEGYTF
TRBJ1-1 - - TRBV10-3 TGTGCCATCAATGACAGGACTCTCCTGAACACTGAAGCTTTCTTT CAINDRTLLNTEAFF
TRBJ1-2 - once TRBV5-4 TGTGCCAGCAGCCCGGGCCAGGGACTGACAAACTATGGCTACACCTTC CASSPGQGLTNYGYTF
TRBJ2-2 - - TRBV11-2 TGTGCCAGCAGCTTTACAGGGTACAACGGGGAGCTGTTTTTT CASSFTGYNGELFF
TRBJ1-6 - - TRBV6-6 TGTGCCAGCAGTTACTCCCCCGATTCACCCCTCCACTTT CASSYSPDSPLHF
TRBJ2-3 TRBD1 - TRBV11-3 TGTGCCAGCAGCGCTAACAGGGGAGTTAGCACAGATACGCAGTATTTT CASSANRGVSTDTQYF
TRBJ1-1 - - TRBV12-3/TRBV12-4 TGTGCCAGCAGTTACGGGACAGAAGCTTTCTTT CASSYGTEAFF
TRBJ2-7 - - TRBV5-1 TGCGCCAGCAGCTTGGCAGGGTGGGGTTACGAGCAGTACTTC CASSLAGWGYEQYF
TRBJ2-7 - - TRBV11-1 TGTGCCAGCAGCCCGACTGGACTGGCCTACGAGCAGTACTTC CASSPTGLAYEQYF
TRBJ2-4 - - TRBV6-1 TGTGCCAGCAGTGAAGAGGGGCTAGCCAAAAACATTCAGTACTTC CASSEEGLAKNIQYF
TRBJ2-7 - - TRBV6-6 TGTGCCAGCAGTAGGGGTTACGAGCAGTACTTC CASSRGYEQYF
TRBJ1-1 - few TRBV18 TGTGCCAGCTCACCATATGCAGGCAGTATGAACACTGAAGCTTTCTTT CASSPYAGSMNTEAFF
TRBJ1-6 - - TRBV7-9 TGTGCCAGCAGCTTAGGGACAACGGGCGCCTATAATTCACCCCTCCACTTT CASSLGTTGAYNSPLHF
TRBJ2-3 TRBD2 - TRBV11-1 TGTGCCAGCAGCAGAGGAAAGCGGGGGGGCGGGAATACGCAGTATTTT CASSRGKRGGGNTQYF